This T cell receptor beta chain was sequenced during a study of shared clonotypes between healthy human individuals. Study findings and constraints: Apart from blood, nothing was sampled; tissue repertoires likely differ.

With respect to this clone: The antigen remains undetermined.

Per sorted-subset replicate PCR, input was around 200 ng DNA, representing about 32,000 T cell genomes. Assay: immunoSEQ multiplex PCR; the TCRdb copy retains only in-frame clones and omits some. The sample yields 2.3 million or so clones, approximately 95% seen once. Germline-derived CDR1 and CDR2 are MNHEY and SMNVEV (reference sequence). V lost 4 bases, J lost 2 bases, and 18 bases lay in between. The CDR3 totals 17 residues. Researchers partitioned CD4+ cells into CD45RA+ naive and CD45RA-negative memory subsets. The clonotype originates from a man younger than 30 in good health. Some clones in this sample may be carry-over from other donors' samples. Material: naive CD4+ T cells from PBMCs. Subset: CD45RA+ positively selected. This chain connects TRBV27 to TRBJ2-1; weak D call: TRBD2 (5 bases). The CDR3: CASSSTIASLTYNEQFF. The CDR3 nucleotides read TGTGCCAGCAGTTCGACAATAGCGTCCCTAACCTACAATGAGCAGTTCTTC.